Listed below are T cell receptor beta chains from one sample, sequenced in a study of cytomegalovirus exposure and HLA in healthy donors. Repertoires were generated with immunoSEQ multiplex PCR, while TCRdb's copy carries only in-frame clones and drops some. The sample lists 85,000 to 100,000 clones, less than 65% occurring once. Sequences were obtained from PBMCs. All receptors come from a woman in her 30s in good health and CMV-seronegative. Both conserved end residues are part of each CDR3. D genes are given only for firm matches. Size is stated for part of the rows, as once, few or many counts, or as a class when the clone is expanded.

TRBV5-4	TRBJ2-3	14	.	.	CASSSRTSTDTQYF	TGTGCCAGCAGCTCCCGGACTAGCACAGATACGCAGTATTTT
TRBV4-1	TRBJ1-2	15	TRBD1	.	CASSQRDRGGYGYTF	TGCGCCAGCAGCCAACGGGACAGGGGAGGGTATGGCTACACCTTC
TRBV9	TRBJ1-5	15	.	.	CASSVEGVVNQPQHF	TGTGCCAGCAGCGTAGAAGGGGTTGTAAATCAGCCCCAGCATTTT
TRBV2	TRBJ2-5	14	TRBD2	.	CASRAGWGQETQYF	TGTGCCAGCAGAGCGGGGTGGGGGCAAGAGACCCAGTACTTC
TRBV2	TRBJ2-1	15	TRBD2	once	CASSESSGNGYEQFF	TGTGCCAGCAGTGAGTCCAGCGGGAATGGGTATGAGCAGTTCTTC
TRBV30	TRBJ1-2	11	.	.	CAWSGGYGYTF	TGTGCCTGGAGTGGAGGCTATGGCTACACCTTC
TRBV25-1	TRBJ2-3	14	.	few	CASSLFGGADTQYF	TGTGCCAGCAGCCTATTTGGGGGCGCAGATACGCAGTATTTT
TRBV5-4	TRBJ2-3	14	.	.	CASSLGGQTDTQYF	TGTGCCAGCAGTCTCGGGGGGCAGACAGATACGCAGTATTTT
TRBV13	TRBJ1-1	14	.	once	CASSLGRGSTEAFF	TGTGCCAGCAGCTTAGGCAGGGGTTCCACTGAAGCTTTCTTT
TRBV28	TRBJ2-5	18	TRBD2	once	CASSVPGLAGVGPETQYF	TGTGCCAGCAGTGTCCCGGGACTAGCGGGAGTGGGGCCAGAGACCCAGTACTTC
TRBV28	TRBJ2-7	12	.	.	CASSSRVYEQYF	TGTGCCAGCAGTTCCAGGGTTTACGAGCAGTACTTC
TRBV19	TRBJ1-4	22	TRBD1	once	CASSIRDRGMYLPPTTNEKLFF	TGTGCCAGTAGTATCCGGGACAGGGGCATGTACTTACCTCCAACAACTAATGAAAAACTGTTTTTT
TRBV7-2	TRBJ2-2	16	TRBD1	.	CASSLAGTGAGGELFF	TGTGCCAGCAGCTTAGCCGGGACAGGGGCCGGCGGGGAGCTGTTTTTT
TRBV6-5	TRBJ2-6	15	.	.	CASRSQGSGANVLTF	TGTGCCAGCAGGTCACAGGGTTCTGGGGCCAACGTCCTGACTTTC
TRBV6-5	TRBJ2-7	15	TRBD2	.	CASRSPGTSGAEQYF	TGTGCCAGCAGATCCCCCGGGACTAGCGGGGCCGAGCAGTACTTC
TRBV11-3	TRBJ1-3	13	.	.	CASSPLDGNTIYF	TGTGCCAGCAGCCCCCTAGACGGAAACACCATATATTTT
TRBV25-1	TRBJ2-7	14	TRBD1	.	CASRGKGQGGEQYF	TGTGCCAGCAGGGGAAAGGGACAGGGAGGCGAGCAGTACTTC
TRBV7-2	TRBJ2-3	15	.	.	CASSLALASTDTQYF	TGTGCCAGCAGCTTAGCCCTAGCGAGCACAGATACGCAGTATTTT
TRBV4-1	TRBJ2-1	14	TRBD1	few	CASSPGQGRDEQFF	TGCGCCAGCAGCCCGGGACAGGGGAGGGATGAGCAGTTCTTC
TRBV9	TRBJ2-7	13	.	.	CASSGSPPYEQYF	TGTGCCAGCAGCGGGAGTCCGCCCTACGAGCAGTACTTC
TRBV5-4	TRBJ1-1	12	TRBD1	.	CASSQQGAKAFF	TGTGCCAGCAGCCAACAGGGGGCAAAGGCTTTCTTT
TRBV5-1	TRBJ2-3	14	TRBD2	.	CASCGGWGTDTQYF	TGCGCCAGCTGCGGGGGGTGGGGCACAGATACGCAGTATTTT